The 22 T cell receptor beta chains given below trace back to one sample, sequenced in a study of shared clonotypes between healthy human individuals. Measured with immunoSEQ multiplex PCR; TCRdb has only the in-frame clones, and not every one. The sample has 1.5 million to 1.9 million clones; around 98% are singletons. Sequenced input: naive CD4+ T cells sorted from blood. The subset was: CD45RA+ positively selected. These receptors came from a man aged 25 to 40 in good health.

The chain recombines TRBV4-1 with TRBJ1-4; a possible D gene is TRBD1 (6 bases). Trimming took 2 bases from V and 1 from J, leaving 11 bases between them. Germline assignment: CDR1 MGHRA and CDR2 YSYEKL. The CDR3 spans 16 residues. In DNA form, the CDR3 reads TGCGCCAGCAGCCAATTACCAGGGGTAACTAATGAAAAACTGTTTTTT. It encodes CASSQLPGVTNEKLFF.

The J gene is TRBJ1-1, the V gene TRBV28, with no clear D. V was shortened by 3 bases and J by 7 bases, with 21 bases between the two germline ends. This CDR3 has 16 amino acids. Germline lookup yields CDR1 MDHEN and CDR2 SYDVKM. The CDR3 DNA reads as TGTGCCAGCAGTTTGATCAGGAAGCTCTCGGGCAGTGAAGCTTTCTTT. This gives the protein CASSLIRKLSGSEAFF.

The CDR3: CASSPAGTDTGELFF. In DNA form, the CDR3 reads TGTGCCAGCTCACCAGCCGGGACAGACACCGGGGAGCTGTTTTTT. The chain links TRBV18 to TRBJ2-2; TRBD1 aligns across 7 bases. Looked up from germline, CDR1 is KGHSH and CDR2 is LQKENI. The CDR3 sequence is 15 residues long. Germline trimming cut 2 bases from V and 3 bases from J; bases unmatched to any gene: 3.

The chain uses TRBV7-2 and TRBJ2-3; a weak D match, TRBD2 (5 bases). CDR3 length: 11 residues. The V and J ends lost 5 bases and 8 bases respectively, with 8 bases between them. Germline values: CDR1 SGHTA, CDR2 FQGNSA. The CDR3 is CASSPSGTQYF. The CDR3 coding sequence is TGTGCCAGCAGCCCAAGCGGTACGCAGTATTTT.

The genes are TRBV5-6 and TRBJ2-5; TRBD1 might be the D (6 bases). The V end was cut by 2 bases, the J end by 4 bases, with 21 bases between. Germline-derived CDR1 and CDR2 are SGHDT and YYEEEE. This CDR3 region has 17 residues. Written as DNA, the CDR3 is TGTGCCAGCAGCTTAAGGAGAACAGGGTGGACGATAGAGACCCAGTACTTC. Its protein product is CASSLRRTGWTIETQYF. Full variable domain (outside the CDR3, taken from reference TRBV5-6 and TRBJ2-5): DAGVTQSPTHLIKTRGQQVTLRCSPKSGHDTVSWYQQALGQGPQFIFQYYEEEERQRGNFPDRFSGHQFPNYSSELNVNALLLGDSALYLCASSLRRTGWTIETQYFGPGTRLLVL.

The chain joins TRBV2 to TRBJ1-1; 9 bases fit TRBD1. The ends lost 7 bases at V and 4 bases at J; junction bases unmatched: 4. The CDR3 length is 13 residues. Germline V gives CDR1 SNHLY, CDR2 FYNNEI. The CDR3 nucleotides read TGTGCCAGCAAACAGGGGGCGCGCACTGAAGCTTTCTTT. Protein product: CASKQGARTEAFF.

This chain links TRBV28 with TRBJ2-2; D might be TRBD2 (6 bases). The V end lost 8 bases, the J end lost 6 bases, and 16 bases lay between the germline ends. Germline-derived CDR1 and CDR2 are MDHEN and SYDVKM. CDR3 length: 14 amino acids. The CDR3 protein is CASGQRWDSGELFF. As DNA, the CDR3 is TGTGCCAGCGGGCAAAGATGGGACTCCGGGGAGCTGTTTTTT. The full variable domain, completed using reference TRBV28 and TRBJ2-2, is DVKVTQSSRYLVKRTGEKVFLECVQDMDHENMFWYRQDPGLGLRLIYFSYDVKMKEKGDIPEGYSVSREKKERFSLILESASTNQTSMYLCASGQRWDSGELFFGEGSRLTVL.

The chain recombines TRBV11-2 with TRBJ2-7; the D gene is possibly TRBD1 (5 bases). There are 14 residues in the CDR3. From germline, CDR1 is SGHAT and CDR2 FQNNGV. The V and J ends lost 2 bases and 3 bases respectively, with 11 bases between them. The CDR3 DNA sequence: TGTGCCAGCAGCTTACTTGCCCAGGGCTACGAGCAGTACTTC. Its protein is CASSLLAQGYEQYF.

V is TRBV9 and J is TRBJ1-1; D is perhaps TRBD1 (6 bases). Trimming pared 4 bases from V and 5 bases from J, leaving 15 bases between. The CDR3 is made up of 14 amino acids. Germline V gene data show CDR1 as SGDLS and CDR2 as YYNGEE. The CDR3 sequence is CASSPTGQTTEAFF. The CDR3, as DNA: TGTGCCAGCAGCCCAACCGGACAGACGACTGAAGCTTTCTTT.

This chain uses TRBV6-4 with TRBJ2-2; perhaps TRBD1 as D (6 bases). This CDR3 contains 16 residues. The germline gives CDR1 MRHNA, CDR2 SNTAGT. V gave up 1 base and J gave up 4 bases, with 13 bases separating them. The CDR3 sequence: CASSDWKGQLTGELFF. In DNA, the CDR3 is TGTGCCAGCAGTGACTGGAAGGGACAACTCACCGGGGAGCTGTTTTTT.

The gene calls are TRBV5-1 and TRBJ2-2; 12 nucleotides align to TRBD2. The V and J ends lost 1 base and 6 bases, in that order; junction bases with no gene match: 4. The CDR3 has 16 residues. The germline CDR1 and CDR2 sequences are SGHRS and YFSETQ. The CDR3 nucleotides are TGCGCCAGCAGCTTGCGACTAGCGGGAGTCCCCGGGGAGCTGTTTTTT. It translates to CASSLRLAGVPGELFF.

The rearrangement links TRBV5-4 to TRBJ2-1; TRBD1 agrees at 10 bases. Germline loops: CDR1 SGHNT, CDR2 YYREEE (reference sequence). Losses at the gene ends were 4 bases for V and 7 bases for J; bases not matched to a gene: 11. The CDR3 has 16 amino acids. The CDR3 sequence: CASSRGQGISVNEQFF. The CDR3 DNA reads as TGTGCCAGCAGCAGGGGACAGGGGATCAGTGTAAATGAGCAGTTCTTC. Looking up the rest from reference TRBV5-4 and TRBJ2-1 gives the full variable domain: ETGVTQSPTHLIKTRGQQVTLRCSSQSGHNTVSWYQQALGQGPQFIFQYYREEENGRGNFPPRFSGLQFPNYSSELNVNALELDDSALYLCASSRGQGISVNEQFFGPGTRLTVL.

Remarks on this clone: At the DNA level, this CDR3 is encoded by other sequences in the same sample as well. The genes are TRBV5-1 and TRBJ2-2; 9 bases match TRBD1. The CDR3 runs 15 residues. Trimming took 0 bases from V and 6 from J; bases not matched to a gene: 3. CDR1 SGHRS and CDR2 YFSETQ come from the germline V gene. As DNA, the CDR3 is TGCGCCAGCAGCTTGGCAGGACAGGGGTCCGGGGAGCTGTTTTTT. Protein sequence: CASSLAGQGSGELFF.

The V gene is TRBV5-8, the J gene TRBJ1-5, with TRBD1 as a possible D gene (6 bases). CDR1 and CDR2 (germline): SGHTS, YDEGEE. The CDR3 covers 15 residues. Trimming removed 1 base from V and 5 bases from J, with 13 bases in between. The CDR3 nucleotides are TGTGCCAGCAGCTTGAACAGGGAGGGGGATCAGCCCCAGCATTTT. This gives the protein CASSLNREGDQPQHF.

The CDR3, as DNA: TGTGCCAGTACTCCTAGCGGGAGATCTGGGGCCAACGTCCTGACTTTC. It specifies CASTPSGRSGANVLTF. The chain links TRBV19 to TRBJ2-6; 10 positions match TRBD2. The CDR3 runs 16 residues. Germline CDR1 LNHDA, CDR2 SQIVND (reference sequence). V lost 7 bases, J lost 1 base, and 4 bases stayed unmatched.

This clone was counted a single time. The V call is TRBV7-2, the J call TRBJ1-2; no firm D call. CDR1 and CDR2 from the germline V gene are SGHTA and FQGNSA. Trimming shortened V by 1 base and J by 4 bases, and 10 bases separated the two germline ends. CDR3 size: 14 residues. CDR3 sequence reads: CASSLVHGAYGYTF. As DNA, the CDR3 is TGTGCCAGCAGCTTAGTGCACGGAGCCTATGGCTACACCTTC.

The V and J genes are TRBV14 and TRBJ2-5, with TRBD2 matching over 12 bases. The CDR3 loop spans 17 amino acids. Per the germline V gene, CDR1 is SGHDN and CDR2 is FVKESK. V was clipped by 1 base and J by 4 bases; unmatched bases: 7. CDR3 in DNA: TGTGCCAGCAGCCAAGGACTACTAGCGGGAGGACCAGAGACCCAGTACTTC. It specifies CASSQGLLAGGPETQYF.

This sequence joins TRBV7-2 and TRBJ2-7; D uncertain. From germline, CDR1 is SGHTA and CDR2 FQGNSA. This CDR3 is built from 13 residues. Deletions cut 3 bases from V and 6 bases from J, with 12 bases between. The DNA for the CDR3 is TGTGCCAGCAGCTTCTTGGGTTTCCCCGAGCAGTACTTC. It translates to CASSFLGFPEQYF. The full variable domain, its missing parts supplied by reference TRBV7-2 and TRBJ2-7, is GAGVSQSPSNKVTEKGKDVELRCDPISGHTALYWYRQSLGQGLEFLIYFQGNSAPDKSGLPSDRFSAERTGGSVSTLTIQRTQQEDSAVYLCASSFLGFPEQYFGPGTRLTVT.

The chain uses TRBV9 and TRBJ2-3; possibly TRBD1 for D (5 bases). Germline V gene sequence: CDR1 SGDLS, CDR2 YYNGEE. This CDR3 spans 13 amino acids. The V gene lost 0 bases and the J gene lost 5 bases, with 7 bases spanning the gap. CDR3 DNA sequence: TGTGCCAGCAGCGTAGGTCAGGGAGATACGCAGTATTTT. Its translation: CASSVGQGDTQYF.

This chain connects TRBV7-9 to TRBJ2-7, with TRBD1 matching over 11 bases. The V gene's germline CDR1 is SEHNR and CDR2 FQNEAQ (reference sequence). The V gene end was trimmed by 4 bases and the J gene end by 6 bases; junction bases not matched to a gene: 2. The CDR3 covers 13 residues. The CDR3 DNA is TGTGCCAGCAGCTGGGGACAGGGGGGCGAGCAGTACTTC. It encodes CASSWGQGGEQYF.

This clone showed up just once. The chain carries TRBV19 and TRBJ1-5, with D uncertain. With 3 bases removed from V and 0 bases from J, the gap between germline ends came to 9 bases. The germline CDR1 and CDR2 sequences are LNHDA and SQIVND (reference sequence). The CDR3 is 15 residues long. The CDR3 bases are TGTGCCAGTAGTATGTGGGAGGGTAGCAATCAGCCCCAGCATTTT. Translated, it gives CASSMWEGSNQPQHF.

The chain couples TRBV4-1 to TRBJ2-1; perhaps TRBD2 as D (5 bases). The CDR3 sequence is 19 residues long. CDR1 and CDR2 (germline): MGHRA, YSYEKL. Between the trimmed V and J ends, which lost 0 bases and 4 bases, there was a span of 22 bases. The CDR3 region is CASSQEMDGFGVGYNEQFF. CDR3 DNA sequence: TGCGCCAGCAGCCAAGAGATGGACGGGTTCGGGGTCGGATACAATGAGCAGTTCTTC.